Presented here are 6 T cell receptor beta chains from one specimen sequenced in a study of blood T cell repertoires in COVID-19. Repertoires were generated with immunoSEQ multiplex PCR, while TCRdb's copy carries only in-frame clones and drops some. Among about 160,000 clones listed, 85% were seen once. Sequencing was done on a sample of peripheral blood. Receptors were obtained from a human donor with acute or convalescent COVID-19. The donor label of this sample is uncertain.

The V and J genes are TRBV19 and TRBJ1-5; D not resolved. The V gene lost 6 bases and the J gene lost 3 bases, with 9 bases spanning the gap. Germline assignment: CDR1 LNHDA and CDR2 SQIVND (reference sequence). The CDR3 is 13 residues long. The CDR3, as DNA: TGTGCCAGTAGGCTACAGAACAATCAGCCCCAGCATTTT. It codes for CASRLQNNQPQHF.

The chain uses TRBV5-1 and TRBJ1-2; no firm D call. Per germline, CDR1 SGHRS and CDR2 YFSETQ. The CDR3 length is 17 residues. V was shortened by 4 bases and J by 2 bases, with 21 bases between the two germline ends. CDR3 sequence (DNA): TGCGCCAGCAGCCTGTCATCTGGCAGGAGCGGAAACTATGGCTACACCTTC. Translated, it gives CASSLSSGRSGNYGYTF.

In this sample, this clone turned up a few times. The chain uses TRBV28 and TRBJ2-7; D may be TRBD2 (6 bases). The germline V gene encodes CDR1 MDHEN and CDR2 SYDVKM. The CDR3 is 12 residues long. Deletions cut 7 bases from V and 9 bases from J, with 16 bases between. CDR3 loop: CASTRDRILQYF. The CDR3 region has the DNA TGTGCCAGCACGCGGGACCGTATCTTGCAGTACTTC. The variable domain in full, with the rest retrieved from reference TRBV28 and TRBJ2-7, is DVKVTQSSRYLVKRTGEKVFLECVQDMDHENMFWYRQDPGLGLRLIYFSYDVKMKEKGDIPEGYSVSREKKERFSLILESASTNQTSMYLCASTRDRILQYFGPGTRLTVT.

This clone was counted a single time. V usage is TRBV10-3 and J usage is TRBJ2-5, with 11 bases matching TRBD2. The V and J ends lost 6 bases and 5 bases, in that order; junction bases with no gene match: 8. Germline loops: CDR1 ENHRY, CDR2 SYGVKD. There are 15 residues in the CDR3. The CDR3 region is CAIRDPSGGQETQYF. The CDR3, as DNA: TGTGCCATCAGGGATCCTAGCGGGGGGCAGGAGACCCAGTACTTC.

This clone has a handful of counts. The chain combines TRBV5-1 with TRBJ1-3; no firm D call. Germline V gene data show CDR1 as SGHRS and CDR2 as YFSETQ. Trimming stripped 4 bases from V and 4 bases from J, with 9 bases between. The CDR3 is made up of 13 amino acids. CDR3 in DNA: TGCGCCAGCAGCACAGATCTAGGAAACACCATATATTTT. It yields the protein CASSTDLGNTIYF.

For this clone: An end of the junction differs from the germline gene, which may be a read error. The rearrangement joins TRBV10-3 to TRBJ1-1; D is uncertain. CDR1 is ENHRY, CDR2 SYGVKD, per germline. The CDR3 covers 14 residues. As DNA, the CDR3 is TGTGCCATCAGTGAGTCAGGAGGGAACGCTGAAGCTTTCTTT. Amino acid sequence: CAISESGGNAEAFF.